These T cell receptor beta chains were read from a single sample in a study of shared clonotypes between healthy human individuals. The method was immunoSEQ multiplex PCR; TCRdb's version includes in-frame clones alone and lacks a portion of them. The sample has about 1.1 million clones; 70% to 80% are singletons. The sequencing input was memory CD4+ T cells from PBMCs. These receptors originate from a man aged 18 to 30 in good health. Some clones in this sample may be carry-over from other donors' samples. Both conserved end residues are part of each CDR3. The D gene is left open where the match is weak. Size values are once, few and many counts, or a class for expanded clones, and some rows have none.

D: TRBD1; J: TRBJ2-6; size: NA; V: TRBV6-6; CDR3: CASSRTGVSGANVLTF; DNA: TGTGCCAGCAGCCGTACAGGGGTTTCCGGGGCCAACGTCCTGACTTTC
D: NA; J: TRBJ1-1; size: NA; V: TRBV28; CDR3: CASSLRGVRGPEAFF; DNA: TGTGCCAGCAGTTTACGCGGGGTCCGGGGTCCTGAAGCTTTCTTT
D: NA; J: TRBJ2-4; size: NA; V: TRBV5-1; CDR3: CASSLGPGGRGLALAKNIQYF; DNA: TGCGCCAGCAGCTTGGGGCCCGGGGGCAGGGGACTCGCTCTAGCCAAAAACATTCAGTACTTC
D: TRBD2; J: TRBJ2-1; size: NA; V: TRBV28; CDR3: CASYGAGGLSNEQFF; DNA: TGTGCCAGCTACGGGGCGGGAGGGCTCAGCAATGAGCAGTTCTTC
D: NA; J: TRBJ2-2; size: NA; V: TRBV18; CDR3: CASSPPEGGPKQAVRELFF; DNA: TGTGCCAGCTCACCACCGGAAGGGGGACCCAAACAGGCGGTGAGGGAGCTGTTTTTT
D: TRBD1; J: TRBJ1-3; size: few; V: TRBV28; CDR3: CASRWRQGRALSGNTIYF; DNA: TGTGCCAGCAGGTGGCGACAGGGTCGGGCACTCTCTGGAAACACCATATATTTT
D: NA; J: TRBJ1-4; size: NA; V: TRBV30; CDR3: CAWSGTRRANEKLFF; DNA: TGTGCCTGGAGCGGAACGAGGAGGGCTAATGAAAAACTGTTTTTT
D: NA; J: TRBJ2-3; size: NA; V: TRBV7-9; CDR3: CASSLGILKRGARTDTQYF; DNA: TGTGCCAGCAGCTTAGGGATACTAAAGAGGGGGGCACGCACAGATACGCAGTATTTT
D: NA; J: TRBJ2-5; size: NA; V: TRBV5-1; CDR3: CASSRNGRGGETQYF; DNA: TGCGCCAGCAGCAGAAACGGGAGAGGAGGGGAGACCCAGTACTTC
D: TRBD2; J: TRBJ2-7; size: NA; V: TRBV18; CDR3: CASSPPAAGAPYEQYF; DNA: TGTGCCAGCTCACCACCGGCAGCGGGGGCCCCCTACGAGCAGTACTTC
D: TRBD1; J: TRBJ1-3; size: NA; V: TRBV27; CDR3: CASSRQGAGNTIYF; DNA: TGTGCCAGCAGTCGTCAGGGGGCCGGAAACACCATATATTTT
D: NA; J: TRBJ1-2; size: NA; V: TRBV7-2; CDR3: CASSLAGVERLYGYTF; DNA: TGTGCCAGCAGCTTAGCCGGTGTAGAGAGGTTGTATGGCTACACCTTC
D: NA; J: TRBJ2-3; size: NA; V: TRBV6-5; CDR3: CASGGGPDTQYF; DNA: TGTGCCAGCGGGGGGGGCCCAGATACGCAGTATTTT
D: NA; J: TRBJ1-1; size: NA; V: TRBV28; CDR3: CASLLQGNTEAFF; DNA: TGTGCCAGCCTCCTACAGGGGAACACTGAAGCTTTCTTT
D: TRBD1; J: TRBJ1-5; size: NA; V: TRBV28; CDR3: CASSPRGRGQPQHF; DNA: TGTGCCAGCAGTCCTAGGGGGCGCGGCCAGCCCCAGCATTTT
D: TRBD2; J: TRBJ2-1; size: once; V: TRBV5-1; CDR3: CASSASAGSSYNEQFF; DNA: TGCGCCAGCAGCGCATCAGCGGGAAGCTCGTACAATGAGCAGTTCTTC
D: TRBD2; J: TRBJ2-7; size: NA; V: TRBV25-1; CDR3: CAAADSGRVHEQYF; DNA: TGTGCGGCTGCTGATAGCGGGAGAGTCCACGAGCAGTACTTC
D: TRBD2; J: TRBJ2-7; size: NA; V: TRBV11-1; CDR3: CASSRGLAGSTYEQYF; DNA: TGTGCCAGCAGCCGGGGACTAGCGGGATCAACCTACGAGCAGTACTTC
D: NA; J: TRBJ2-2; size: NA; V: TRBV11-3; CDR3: CASSFGTNTGELFF; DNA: TGTGCCAGCAGCTTCGGGACGAACACCGGGGAGCTGTTTTTT
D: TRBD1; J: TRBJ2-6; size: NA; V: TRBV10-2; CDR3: CASSELGGAGANVLTF; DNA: TGCGCCAGCAGTGAGCTAGGGGGCGCTGGGGCCAACGTCCTGACTTTC
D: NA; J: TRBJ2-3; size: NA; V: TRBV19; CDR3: CASSVGQRDTQYF; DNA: TGTGCCAGTAGTGTAGGACAGAGAGATACGCAGTATTTT
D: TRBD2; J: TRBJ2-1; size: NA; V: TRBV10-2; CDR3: CASSSSKREGSEQFF; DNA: TGCGCCAGCAGTTCCTCGAAGAGGGAGGGTAGTGAGCAGTTCTTC
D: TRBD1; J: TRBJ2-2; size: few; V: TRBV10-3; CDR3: CAISESPGQQTGELFF; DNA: TGTGCCATCAGTGAGTCACCGGGACAGCAGACCGGGGAGCTGTTTTTT